Listed below are T cell receptor beta chains from one sample, sequenced in a study of PD-1 blockade in classical Hodgkin lymphoma. Some clones are missing from TCRdb's copy, which holds only in-frame ones; the method was immunoSEQ multiplex PCR. The sample lists around 30,000 clones, roughly 82% occurring once. The starting material was peripheral blood mononuclear cells (PBMCs), obtained at baseline. These receptors were collected from a human donor with classical Hodgkin lymphoma. The CDR3 runs from the conserved cysteine through the conserved F or W. A D gene is named only where the DNA matches it firmly. Rows give clone size only sometimes, using once, few, many, or a class for an expanded clone.

.	TRBJ1-3	TRBV6-1	.	TGTGCCAGCAGTGAACAACCGCTAGCGGGAAACACCATATATTTT	CASSEQPLAGNTIYF
.	TRBJ1-4	TRBV28	.	TGTGCCAGCATCCAAACCTGGACGGCGGCAACTAATGAAAAACTGTTTTTT	CASIQTWTAATNEKLFF
.	TRBJ2-5	TRBV5-4	.	TGTGCCAGCAGCCAAAAAAAGGGGGAAGAGACCCAGTACTTC	CASSQKKGEETQYF
.	TRBJ2-1	TRBV28	.	TGTGCCAGCAGTCGGTTAGGAGGGGCCAATGAGCAGTTCTTC	CASSRLGGANEQFF
TRBD1	TRBJ2-1	TRBV27	.	TGTGCCAGCGGTCGGACAGGGAACTACAATGAGCAGTTCTTC	CASGRTGNYNEQFF
TRBD1	TRBJ2-7	TRBV4-1	.	TGCGCCAGCAGCCTCGAGGGACAGCTCGTCTACGAGCAGTACTTC	CASSLEGQLVYEQYF
.	TRBJ1-1	TRBV6-5	.	TGTGCCGTTTATTTTCGGGGGAACACTGAAGCTTTCTTT	CAVYFRGNTEAFF
.	TRBJ2-6	TRBV9	.	TGTGCCAGCAGCGTAGTTGGGGCCAACGTCCTGACTTTC	CASSVVGANVLTF
.	TRBJ1-3	TRBV5-5	.	TGTGCCAGCACAAATGGAAACACCATATATTTT	CASTNGNTIYF
.	TRBJ1-4	TRBV2	.	TGTGCCAGCAGTGAGGCCCCGCAGTTTGGGGAAAAACTGTTTTTT	CASSEAPQFGEKLFF
.	TRBJ1-2	TRBV6-6	.	TGTGCCAGCACTCCCGGGGAGGGACGAGAGGCCCGGGGCTACACCTTC	CASTPGEGREARGYTF
.	TRBJ1-5	TRBV2	.	TGTGCCAGCAGTGAAGTGCTGGGGGGCTTTAATCAGCCCCAGCATTTT	CASSEVLGGFNQPQHF
.	TRBJ1-1	TRBV7-9	.	TGTGCCAGCAGCATTACAGTGAACACTGAAGCTTTCTTT	CASSITVNTEAFF
.	TRBJ1-4	TRBV28	.	TGTGCCAGCATCCGACAGTTGTCAACTAATGAAAAACTGTTTTTT	CASIRQLSTNEKLFF
.	TRBJ1-4	TRBV5-1	.	TGCGCCAGCAGCTTGCAGCGGGCAGCTAATGAAAAACTGTTTTTT	CASSLQRAANEKLFF
.	TRBJ2-7	TRBV5-6	.	TGTGCCAGCAGCTCACGACTAGTACCCAAAGCCTACGAGCAGTACTTC	CASSSRLVPKAYEQYF
.	TRBJ2-1	TRBV11-2	.	TGTGCCAGCAGCTTAGTTACCGGGAGCTCCTACAATGAGCAGTTCTTC	CASSLVTGSSYNEQFF
.	TRBJ2-1	TRBV11-3	once	TGTGCCAGCAGCCTCGGACAGTCCTACAATGAGCAGTTCTTC	CASSLGQSYNEQFF
TRBD2	TRBJ2-1	TRBV7-2	.	TGTGCCAGCAGCTTATGGCGGGGGGGCGATGAGCAGTTCTTC	CASSLWRGGDEQFF
.	TRBJ1-2	TRBV6-1	medium-sized	TGTGCCAGCAGTGAACGTCTGCAGCCGGCTCCAGCCTATGGCTACACCTTC	CASSERLQPAPAYGYTF
TRBD1	TRBJ1-4	TRBV5-6	.	TGTGCCAGCGGGACAGCCAATGAAAAACTGTTTTTT	CASGTANEKLFF
.	TRBJ1-5	TRBV19	.	TGTGCCAGTAGTAAAGGCCAGGGTGAGAGCAATCAGCCCCAGCATTTT	CASSKGQGESNQPQHF
.	TRBJ1-6	TRBV10-3	.	TGTGCCATCAAAGTAGGAGAGTATAATTCACCCCTCCACTTT	CAIKVGEYNSPLHF
.	TRBJ1-4	TRBV5-1	.	TGCGCCAGCAGCTTGGCGGGCGATTTCAGAGAAAAACTGTTTTTT	CASSLAGDFREKLFF
.	TRBJ2-3	TRBV6-5	.	TGTGCCAGCAGTTACACGGGGGACACAGATACGCAGTATTTT	CASSYTGDTDTQYF
.	TRBJ1-5	TRBV18	.	TGTGCCAGCTCACCGGGTCGGGTGGCGGGCAATCAGCCCCAGCATTTT	CASSPGRVAGNQPQHF
TRBD1	TRBJ2-5	TRBV9	.	TGTGCCAGCAGCGTAGGAGGGGGCCGTGAGACCCAGTACTTC	CASSVGGGRETQYF
TRBD1	TRBJ2-7	TRBV4-2	.	TGTGCCAGCAGCCCCAATCAGGGGGTTGTCGGCTACGAGCAGTACTTC	CASSPNQGVVGYEQYF
.	TRBJ2-1	TRBV7-6	.	TGTGCCAGCACCCCCAGGAGCGGGAATGAGCAGTTCTTC	CASTPRSGNEQFF
.	TRBJ1-4	TRBV28	few	TGTGCCAGCAGTTTAAAATGGGGAAAGAATGAAAAACTGTTTTTT	CASSLKWGKNEKLFF
.	TRBJ2-1	TRBV4-1	.	TGCGCCAGCAGCCAAGACGCTCCTTCGAGTGAGCAGTTCTTC	CASSQDAPSSEQFF
.	TRBJ2-5	TRBV2	.	TGTGCCAGCAGAGAAGGGGAGACCCAGTACTTC	CASREGETQYF
TRBD2	TRBJ2-3	TRBV6-5	.	TGTGCCAGCAGTTATAGCGGGGGGCGAGGAGATACGCAGTATTTT	CASSYSGGRGDTQYF
.	TRBJ2-3	TRBV29-1	.	TGCAGCGGGACTACCGACTTCACAGATACGCAGTATTTT	CSGTTDFTDTQYF
.	TRBJ2-6	TRBV11-3	.	TGTGCCAGCAGCGCAGGATCAGGGCCCCCTCTCCTGACTTTC	CASSAGSGPPLLTF
.	TRBJ2-3	TRBV7-9	once	TGTGCCAGCAGTCGGGATGGGATAGATACGCAGTATTTT	CASSRDGIDTQYF
.	TRBJ1-1	TRBV27	.	TGTGCCAGCAGACTTTCGGGGAGCACTGAAGCTTTCTTT	CASRLSGSTEAFF
.	TRBJ1-5	TRBV2	.	TGTGCCAGCACGGGAGTCAATCAGCCCCAGCATTTT	CASTGVNQPQHF
.	TRBJ2-5	TRBV7-3	.	TGTGCCAGCAGCCCCGGCGGTACCAAAGAGACCCAGTACTTC	CASSPGGTKETQYF
TRBD1	TRBJ2-2	TRBV2	once	TGTGCCAGCAGTCAACAGGGGGCAAGAGAATGGCTGTTTTTT	CASSQQGAREWLFF
.	TRBJ1-1	TRBV18	.	TGTGCCAGCTCACCACGGGACGGAATGAACACTGAAGCTTTCTTT	CASSPRDGMNTEAFF
.	TRBJ1-1	TRBV6-6	.	TGTGCCAGCACCCTACAAGGGGGGGACACTGAAGCTTTCTTT	CASTLQGGDTEAFF
.	TRBJ1-1	TRBV28	.	TGTGCCAGCAGTTTATTGGACGGTGGGAGGATGAACACTGAAGCTTTCTTT	CASSLLDGGRMNTEAFF
TRBD2	TRBJ2-2	TRBV12-5	.	TGTGCTAGTGCCATGTGGCGGGGGGGCACCGGGGAGCTGTTTTTT	CASAMWRGGTGELFF
.	TRBJ1-3	TRBV5-1	once	TGCGCCAGCAGCTTTGGGGTCTCTGGAAACACCATATATTTT	CASSFGVSGNTIYF
.	TRBJ1-4	TRBV9	.	TGTGCCAGCAGCGTAGACCTCCGACATGAAAAACTGTTTTTT	CASSVDLRHEKLFF
.	TRBJ1-1	TRBV10-3	.	TGTGCCATCAGTGAATTCTGGAACACTGAAGCTTTCTTT	CAISEFWNTEAFF
.	TRBJ1-6	TRBV6-6	few	TGTTCTTCAAGGACCCCTGAAGGGTTGCTCCACTTT	CSSRTPEGLLHF
.	TRBJ2-4	TRBV2	.	TGTGCCAGCAGTGAGGGAAACATTCAGTACTTC	CASSEGNIQYF
TRBD1	TRBJ1-2	TRBV7-2	.	TGTGCCAGCAGCCCGTCACAGGGGCAAGGCTACACCTTC	CASSPSQGQGYTF
.	TRBJ2-6	TRBV5-1	.	TGCGCCAGCGCTCCGGGGGCGGCTGGGGCCAACGTCCTGACTTTC	CASAPGAAGANVLTF
TRBD1	TRBJ1-1	TRBV18	.	TGTGCCAGCTCACCACCAGGGACAGCTGAAGCTTTCTTT	CASSPPGTAEAFF
.	TRBJ2-7	TRBV7-2	.	TGTGCCAGCAGCTCCACCGGGACGGACTACGAGCAGTACTTC	CASSSTGTDYEQYF
.	TRBJ2-1	TRBV7-8	.	TGTGCCAGCAGCTTAGCCGGGACTTCACTCAATGAGCAGTTCTTC	CASSLAGTSLNEQFF
TRBD1	TRBJ1-4	TRBV19	.	TGTGCCAGCCGGGACAGGGAATATGAAAAACTGTTTTTT	CASRDREYEKLFF
.	TRBJ2-1	TRBV7-8	.	TGTGCCAGCAGCTCGTATGATGTCGGCTACAATGAGCAGTTCTTC	CASSSYDVGYNEQFF
TRBD1	TRBJ1-1	TRBV6-5	once	TGTGCCAGCAGTCGACAGGGGGGCAACACTGAAGCTTTCTTT	CASSRQGGNTEAFF